This entry concerns a single T cell receptor (beta chain). Antigen unknown. The data derive from a study of graft-versus-host responses after intestinal transplantation. Study-level information: The study gave all recipients anti-thymocyte globulin induction, then tacrolimus and steroids for approximately three years.

Study-wide results and caveats: Researchers found GvH clones in recipient marrow, and some showed up first in ileum or blood.

The protocol was immunoSEQ multiplex PCR, while the TCRdb copy is restricted to in-frame clones and leaves out a portion. The table shows fewer than 130,000 clones, with 80% to 95% occurring only once. The sequence was collected from a human donor who received an intestinal transplant. Sequences were derived from unstimulated CD8+ T cells sorted from spleen or lymph node cells, sampled before intestinal transplant.

The CDR3 DNA reads as TGTGCCAGCAGCAGGGAAACCTACGAGCAGTACTTC. Translating it yields CASSRETYEQYF. The rearrangement joins TRBV25-1 to TRBJ2-7; possibly TRBD1 for D (5 bases). CDR1 and CDR2 from the germline V gene are MGHDK and SYGVNS. Deletions cut 6 bases from V and 2 bases from J, with 8 bases between. This CDR3 has 12 residues.